A single sample gave rise to the 19 T cell receptor beta chains below, sequenced in a study of molecular identifiers for immune sequencing clone quantification. TCRdb fed the PCR reads into MiXCR, producing one record per CDR3 protein. The sample shows more than 450,000 distinct CDR3 sequences, about a fifth of them seen only once. The sample was naive CD8+ T cells from blood, with Jurkat cell RNA spiked in. This sample's subset: FACS-sorted CD8+CD4-CCR7+CD45RA+ naive T cells. These receptors were taken from a human donor in good health. Some libraries in this study had Jurkat cell RNA spiked in.

The chain's CDR3 is CASSQAGNYNSPLHF. The CDR3 region has the DNA TGTGCCAGCAGCCAAGCAGGGAACTATAATTCACCCCTCCACTTT. The genes are TRBV3-1 and TRBJ1-6; D possibly corresponds to TRBD1 (5 bases). This CDR3 region has 15 residues. Deletions cut 1 base from V and 3 bases from J, with 7 bases between. Germline CDR1 reads LGHDT; CDR2 reads YNNKEL (reference sequence).

This clonotype was found many times. The J gene is TRBJ1-1, the V gene TRBV15; no definite D call. The CDR3 runs to 16 residues. In germline, CDR1 is LNHNV, CDR2 YYDKDF (reference sequence). The V end lost 0 bases, the J end lost 2 bases, and 13 bases lay between the germline ends. The CDR3 region has the DNA TGTGCCACCAGCAGAGATCTGGTCCAGAGCAACACTGAAGCTTTCTTT. As protein: CATSRDLVQSNTEAFF.

Many counts were recorded for this clonotype. The gene calls are TRBV6-5 and TRBJ1-1, with D uncertain. The V end was cut by 2 bases, the J end by 8 bases, with 6 bases between. CDR3 size: 11 residues. In germline, CDR1 is MNHEY, CDR2 SVGAGI. The CDR3 region is CASSYAGEAFF. CDR3 DNA: TGTGCCAGCAGTTACGCCGGGGAAGCTTTCTTT.

Concerning this clonotype itself: A clone one base away is much larger, so this may be a read error. The chain recombines TRBV4-1 with TRBJ2-1, with D hard to call. Germline V gene lookup returns CDR1 MGHRA and CDR2 YSYEKL. Deletions cut 1 base from V and 0 bases from J, with 7 bases between. This CDR3 has 15 amino acids. CDR3 in amino acids: CASSQGHSSYNEQFF. CDR3 in DNA: TGCGCCAGCAGCCAAGGTCACAGCTCCTACAATGAGCAGTTCTTC.

About this clonotype: A single base separates this from a much larger clone, so it may be a read error. J is TRBJ1-5 and V is TRBV28, with D unresolved. CDR3 length equals 13 residues. Germline CDR1 reads MDHEN; CDR2 reads SYDVKM. CDR3 in amino acids: CASSWTRDQPRHF. The CDR3 nucleotides read TGTGCCAGCAGTTGGACTAGGGATCAGCCCCGGCATTTT.

This clonotype was recorded many times. The V call is TRBV28, the J call TRBJ2-5, with a possible D match to TRBD1 (6 bases). Germline V gene sequence: CDR1 MDHEN, CDR2 SYDVKM. V lost 5 bases, J lost 2 bases, and 12 bases lay in between. The CDR3 extends over 14 amino acids. CDR3 amino acids: CASSRTAYQETQYF. The CDR3 region has the DNA TGTGCCAGCAGTCGGACAGCTTATCAAGAGACCCAGTACTTC.

With respect to this clonotype: This may arise from a read error, as a much more abundant clone is one base away. V and J are TRBV7-9 and TRBJ1-1, with D perhaps matching TRBD1 (5 bases). V lost 5 bases, J lost 2 bases, and 18 bases lay in between. The germline V gene has CDR1 SEHNR and CDR2 FQNEAQ (reference sequence). CDR3 length: 16 residues. The CDR3 loop reads CASSPSRGAKNTEAFF. The DNA for the CDR3 is TGTGCCAGCAGCCCATCCCGCGGGGCAAAAAACACTGAAGCTTTCTTT.

This clonotype has ten or more counts. V usage is TRBV6-2 or TRBV6-3 and J usage is TRBJ1-5; D gene ambiguous. Trimming pared 5 bases from V and 0 bases from J, leaving 14 bases between. The CDR3 covers 16 residues. Germline V gives CDR1 MNHEY, CDR2 SVGEGT. The CDR3 DNA reads TGTGCCAGCAGTCGCCCCCCGGGGAATAGCAATCAGCCCCAGCATTTT. Amino acids: CASSRPPGNSNQPQHF.

This clonotype came up a few times. The chain links TRBV15 to TRBJ2-3, with TRBD2 matching 14 bases. V trimming: 7 bases; J trimming: 4 bases; junction bases outside the gene matches: 13. Germline V gene lookup returns CDR1 LNHNV and CDR2 YYDKDF (reference sequence). The CDR3 is 18 residues long. This chain's CDR3 is CATIQTSGRAAIPDTQYF. CDR3 sequence (DNA): TGTGCCACCATCCAGACTAGCGGGAGGGCCGCTATTCCAGATACGCAGTATTTT.

This clonotype has at least ten counts. The chain couples TRBV4-3 to TRBJ1-4; TRBD1 is a possible D gene (5 bases). The CDR3 consists of 14 residues. Germline V CDR1 and CDR2: LGHNA, YSLEER. V was pared by 5 bases and J by 8 bases, with 15 bases between. CDR3 in amino acids: CASSLGGAGEKLFF. The CDR3 bases are TGCGCCAGCAGCTTAGGCGGGGCGGGGGAAAAACTGTTTTTT.

This clonotype appeared a few times. The chain employs TRBV14 and TRBJ2-3, with 7 positions matching TRBD2. After removal of 3 bases from V and 2 bases from J, the junction contained 8 bases not matched to a gene. Germline V gives CDR1 SGHDN, CDR2 FVKESK. The CDR3 runs 16 residues. This chain's CDR3 is CASSQRAGTITDTQYF. CDR3 nucleotide sequence: TGTGCCAGCAGCCAGCGCGCCGGGACTATCACAGATACGCAGTATTTT.

The CDR3 DNA reads TGCAGCGTAACGGGGGTGGGAGGCGGTGGAACAGATACGCAGTATTTT. Its protein is CSVTGVGGGGTDTQYF. The chain recombines TRBV29-1 with TRBJ2-3; tentative D call: TRBD2 (6 bases). Germline-derived CDR1 and CDR2 are SQVTM and ANQGSEA. The CDR3 covers 16 residues. V dropped 6 bases and J dropped 3 bases, with 22 bases sitting between them.

V usage is TRBV13 and J usage is TRBJ2-2; no reliable D call. The CDR3 has 12 amino acids. The germline V gene has CDR1 PRHDT and CDR2 FYEKMQ (reference sequence). The V end was cut by 6 bases, the J end by 6 bases, with 8 bases between. The CDR3 DNA reads as TGTGCCAGCAGGATATGGCCCGGGGAGCTGTTTTTT. This codes for CASRIWPGELFF.

Notes on this clonotype: A clone one base away is much larger, so this may be a read error. The chain combines TRBV6-1 with TRBJ1-1; D gene uncertain. The CDR3 has 13 amino acids. Germline assignment: CDR1 MNHNS and CDR2 SASEGT. This chain's CDR3 is CASSEIGRTDAFF. The CDR3 coding sequence is TGTGCCAGCAGTGAAATAGGGCGGACTGATGCTTTCTTT.

The chain couples TRBV4-3 to TRBJ1-4; D is ambiguous. The germline V gene encodes CDR1 LGHNA and CDR2 YSLEER. The V end lost 1 base, the J end lost 0 bases, and 3 bases lay between the germline ends. The CDR3 loop spans 14 amino acids. In nucleotides, the CDR3 is TGCGCCAGCAGCCAAGCATCAACTAATGAAAAACTGTTTTTT. This encodes CASSQASTNEKLFF.

This clonotype was found many times. The J gene is TRBJ2-7, the V gene TRBV3-1; D gene unclear. Germline CDR1 reads LGHDT; CDR2 reads YNNKEL (reference sequence). The germline V and J ends were trimmed by 0 bases and 3 bases, with 6 bases remaining between them. This CDR3 is built from 13 residues. CDR3: CASSQDTVYEQYF. The CDR3 nucleotides read TGTGCCAGCAGCCAAGATACCGTCTACGAGCAGTACTTC.

This clonotype was observed many times. J is TRBJ2-7 and V is TRBV11-2; TRBD1 might be the D (7 bases). CDR1 is SGHAT and CDR2 is FQNNGV in the germline V gene. This CDR3 is built from 12 residues. Trimming pared 8 bases from V and 4 bases from J, leaving 12 bases between. CDR3 loop: CASAAGGYEQYF. The CDR3 region has the DNA TGTGCCAGCGCAGCAGGGGGGTACGAGCAGTACTTC.

The chain recombines TRBV6-2 or TRBV6-3 with TRBJ1-5; 9 bases line up with TRBD1. The CDR3 runs 16 residues. Per germline, CDR1 MNHEY and CDR2 SVGEGT. V gave up 5 bases and J gave up 0 bases; unmatched junction bases: 5. CDR3 bases: TGTGCCAGCAGTCCACAGGGGGCGTATAGCAATCAGCCCCAGCATTTT. This gives the protein CASSPQGAYSNQPQHF.

The J gene is TRBJ2-7, the V gene TRBV7-9; perhaps D is TRBD1 or TRBD2 (5 bases each). CDR3 length: 14 amino acids. V was pared by 5 bases and J by 3 bases, with 14 bases between. Germline CDR1 SEHNR, CDR2 FQNEAQ (reference sequence). CDR3 coding DNA: TGTGCCAGCAGCCCAGTTGAGGGGAGCTACGAGCAGTACTTC. It is translated as CASSPVEGSYEQYF.